The clone carrying this TCR beta chain has just one count. This entry belongs to a study of blood T cell repertoires in COVID-19. Study background: Specimens from acute and convalescent COVID-19 originated in the United States, Italy and Spain. Sample material is recorded as cDNA or gDNA derived from T cells, B-cell-depleted T cells, or PBMCs.

In the original processing: Quantification of nucleated cells was approximated via reference gene primer amplification. The data were produced by immunoSEQ multiplex PCR, yet TCRdb's version contains in-frame clones alone and is incomplete. Clone size and V and J calls were adopted from that table, with D and trimming inferred from the DNA. The top ten hold around 3% of the sample, which has 250,000 or so clones, 86% seen once. The CDR3 is made up of 16 amino acids. Germline-derived CDR1 and CDR2 are SGHTA and FQGNSA. Trimming at V came to 1 base and at J to 3 bases, leaving 5 bases not matched to a gene.

This TCR derives from a woman in her twenties or thirties with active or convalescent COVID-19. The V and J genes are TRBV7-2 and TRBJ2-7, with 11 bases matching TRBD2. Sample: peripheral blood. The CDR3 bases are TGTGCCAGCAGCTTAGGGGGACTAGCGGAGGACTACGAGCAGTACTTC. Its protein is CASSLGGLAEDYEQYF.